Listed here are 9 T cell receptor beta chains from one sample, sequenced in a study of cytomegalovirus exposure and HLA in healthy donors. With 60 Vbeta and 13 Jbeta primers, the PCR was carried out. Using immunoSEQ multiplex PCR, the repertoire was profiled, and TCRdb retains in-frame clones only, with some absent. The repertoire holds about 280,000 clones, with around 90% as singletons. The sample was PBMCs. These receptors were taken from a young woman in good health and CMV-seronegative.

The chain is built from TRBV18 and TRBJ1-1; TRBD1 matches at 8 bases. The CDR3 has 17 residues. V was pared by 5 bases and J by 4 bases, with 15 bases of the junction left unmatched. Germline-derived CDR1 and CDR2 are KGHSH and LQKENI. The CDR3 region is CASSSRQGRWFGTEAFF. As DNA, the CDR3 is TGTGCCAGCTCAAGTCGACAGGGGCGGTGGTTCGGCACTGAAGCTTTCTTT.

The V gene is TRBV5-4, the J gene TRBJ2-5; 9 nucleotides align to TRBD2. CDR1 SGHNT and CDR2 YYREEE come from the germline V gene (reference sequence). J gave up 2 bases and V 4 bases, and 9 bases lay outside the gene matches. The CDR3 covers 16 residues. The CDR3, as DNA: TGTGCCAGCAGCCCCTCTAGCGGGGTGAGTCAAGAGACCCAGTACTTC. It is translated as CASSPSSGVSQETQYF.

CDR3 sequence: CASRKGQGMETQYF. The CDR3 nucleotides are TGTGCCAGCCGAAAGGGACAGGGCATGGAGACCCAGTACTTC. The chain couples TRBV6-5 to TRBJ2-5; TRBD1 agrees at 9 bases. The trim removed 8 bases at V and 5 bases at J, leaving 9 bases unmatched. The CDR3 is made up of 14 amino acids. In germline, CDR1 is MNHEY, CDR2 SVGAGI.

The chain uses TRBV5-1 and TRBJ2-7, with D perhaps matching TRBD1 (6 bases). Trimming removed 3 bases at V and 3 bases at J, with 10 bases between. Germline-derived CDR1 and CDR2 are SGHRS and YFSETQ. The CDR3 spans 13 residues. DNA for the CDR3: TGCGCCAGCAGCTGGGTCAGGGGCTACGAGCAGTACTTC. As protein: CASSWVRGYEQYF.

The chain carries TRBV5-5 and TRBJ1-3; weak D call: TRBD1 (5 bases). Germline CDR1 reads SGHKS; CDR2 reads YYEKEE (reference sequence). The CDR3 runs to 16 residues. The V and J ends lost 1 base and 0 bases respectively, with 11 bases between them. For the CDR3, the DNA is TGTGCCAGCAGCTTGACAGGTCCCCACTCTGGAAACACCATATATTTT. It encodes CASSLTGPHSGNTIYF. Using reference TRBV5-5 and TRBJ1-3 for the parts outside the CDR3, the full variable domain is DAGVTQSPTHLIKTRGQQVTLRCSPISGHKSVSWYQQVLGQGPQFIFQYYEKEERGRGNFPDRFSARQFPNYSSELNVNALLLGDSALYLCASSLTGPHSGNTIYFGEGSWLTVV.

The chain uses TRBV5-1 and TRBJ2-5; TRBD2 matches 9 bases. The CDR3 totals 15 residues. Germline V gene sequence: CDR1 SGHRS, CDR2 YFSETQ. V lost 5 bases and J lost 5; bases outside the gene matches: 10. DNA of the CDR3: TGCGCCAGCAGTTCGAGCGGGGGGAAGGGTGAGACCCAGTACTTC. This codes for CASSSSGGKGETQYF. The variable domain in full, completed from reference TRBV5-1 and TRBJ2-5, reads KAGVTQTPRYLIKTRGQQVTLSCSPISGHRSVSWYQQTPGQGLQFLFEYFSETQRNKGNFPGRFSGRQFSNSRSEMNVSTLELGDSALYLCASSSSGGKGETQYFGPGTRLLVL.

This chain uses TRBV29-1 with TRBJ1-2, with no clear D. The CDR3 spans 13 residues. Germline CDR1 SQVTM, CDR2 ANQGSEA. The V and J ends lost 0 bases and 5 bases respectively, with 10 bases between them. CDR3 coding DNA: TGCAGCGTTGAAGATCTACCCTCATATGGCTACACCTTC. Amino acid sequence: CSVEDLPSYGYTF.

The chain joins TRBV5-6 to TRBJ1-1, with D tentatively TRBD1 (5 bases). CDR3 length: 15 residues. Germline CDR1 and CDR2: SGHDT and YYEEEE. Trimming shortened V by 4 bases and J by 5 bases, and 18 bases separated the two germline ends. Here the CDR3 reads CASSARDSTSTEAFF. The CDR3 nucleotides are TGTGCCAGCAGCGCCCGGGACTCAACGTCGACTGAAGCTTTCTTT. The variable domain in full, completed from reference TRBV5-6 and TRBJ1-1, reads DAGVTQSPTHLIKTRGQQVTLRCSPKSGHDTVSWYQQALGQGPQFIFQYYEEEERQRGNFPDRFSGHQFPNYSSELNVNALLLGDSALYLCASSARDSTSTEAFFGQGTRLTVV.

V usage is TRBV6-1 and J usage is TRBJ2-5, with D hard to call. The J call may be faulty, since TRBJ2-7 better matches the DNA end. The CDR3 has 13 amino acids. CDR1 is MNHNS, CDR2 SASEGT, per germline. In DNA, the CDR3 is TGTGCCAGCAGTGAAACTTGGAGCTACGAGCAGTACTTC. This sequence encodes CASSETWSYEQYF.